The entry below gives a single T cell receptor beta chain sequence along with its context. Its antigen is unidentified. These data originate in a study of T cell repertoires in cytomegalovirus infection. Study context: Public TCR beta signatures provided an indication of both CMV infection and a matching HLA type. Overall study results and limits: Dominating the ex vivo response were HLA-C-restricted CMV-specific TCR beta clonotypes.

TCRdb re-called the reads with MiXCR, one entry per CDR3 protein. The sample gives roughly 920,000 distinct CDR3 sequences, around 29% of which show up once; more than 12% is in the top ten. Germline V gene sequence: CDR1 LGHNA, CDR2 YSLEER. Trimming stripped 3 bases from V and 1 base from J, with 13 bases between. The CDR3 runs to 16 residues. This chain joins TRBV4-3 and TRBJ1-3; unclear D gene. This TCR derives from a human donor in good health (CMV status not recorded). Some clones in this sample may be carry-over from other donors' samples. Sequenced here: cultured CD8+ T cells from PBMCs, sampled from culture after CMV antigen stimulation. The CDR3 protein is CASSHIRVGSGNTIYF. The CDR3 region has the DNA TGCGCCAGCAGCCATATAAGAGTAGGATCTGGAAACACCATATATTTT.